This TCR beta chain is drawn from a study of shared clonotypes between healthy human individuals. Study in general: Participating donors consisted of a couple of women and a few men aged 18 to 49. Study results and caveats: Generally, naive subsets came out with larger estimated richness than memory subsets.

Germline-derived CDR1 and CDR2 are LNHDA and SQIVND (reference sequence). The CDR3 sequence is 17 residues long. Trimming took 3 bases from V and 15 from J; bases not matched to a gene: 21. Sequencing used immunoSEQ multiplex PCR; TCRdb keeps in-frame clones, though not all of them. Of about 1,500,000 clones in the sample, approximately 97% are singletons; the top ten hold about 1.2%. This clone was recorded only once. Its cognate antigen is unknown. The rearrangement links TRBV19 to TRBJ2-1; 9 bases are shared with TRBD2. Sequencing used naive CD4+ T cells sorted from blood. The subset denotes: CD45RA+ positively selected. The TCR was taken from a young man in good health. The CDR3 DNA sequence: TGTGCCAGTAGTATCACCGGGACGGGACTAGCCGGGTTAAAGGCGTTCTTC. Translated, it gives CASSITGTGLAGLKAFF.